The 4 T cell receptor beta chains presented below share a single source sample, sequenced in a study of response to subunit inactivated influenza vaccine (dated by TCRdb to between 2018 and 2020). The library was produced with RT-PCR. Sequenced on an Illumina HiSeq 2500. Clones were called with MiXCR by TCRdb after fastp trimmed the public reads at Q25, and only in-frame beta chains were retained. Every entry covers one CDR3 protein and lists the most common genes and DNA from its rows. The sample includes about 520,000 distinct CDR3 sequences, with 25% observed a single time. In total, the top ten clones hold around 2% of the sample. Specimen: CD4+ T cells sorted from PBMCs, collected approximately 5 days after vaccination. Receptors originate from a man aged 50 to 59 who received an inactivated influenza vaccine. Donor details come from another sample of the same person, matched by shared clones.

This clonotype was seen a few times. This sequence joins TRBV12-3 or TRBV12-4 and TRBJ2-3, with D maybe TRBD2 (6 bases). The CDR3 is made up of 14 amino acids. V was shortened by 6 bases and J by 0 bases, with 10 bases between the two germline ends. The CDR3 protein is CASRDYVSTDTQYF. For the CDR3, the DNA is TGTGCCAGCAGGGACTACGTTAGCACAGATACGCAGTATTTT.

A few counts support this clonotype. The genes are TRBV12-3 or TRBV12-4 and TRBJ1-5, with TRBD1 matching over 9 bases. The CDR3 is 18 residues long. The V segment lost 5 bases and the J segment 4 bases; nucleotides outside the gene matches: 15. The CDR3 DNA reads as TGTGCCAGCAGTCCGGGGGAAGGGACAGGGCAACAAAATCAGCCCCAGCATTTT. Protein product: CASSPGEGTGQQNQPQHF.

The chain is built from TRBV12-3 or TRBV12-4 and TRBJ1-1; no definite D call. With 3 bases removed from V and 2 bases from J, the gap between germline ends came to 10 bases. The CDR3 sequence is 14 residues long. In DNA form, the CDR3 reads TGTGCCAGCAGTTTGAAACCCGTTAACACTGAAGCTTTCTTT. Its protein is CASSLKPVNTEAFF.

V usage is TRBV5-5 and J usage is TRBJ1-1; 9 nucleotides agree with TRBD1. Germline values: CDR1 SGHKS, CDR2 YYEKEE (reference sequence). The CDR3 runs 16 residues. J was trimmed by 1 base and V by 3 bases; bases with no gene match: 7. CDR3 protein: CASSYRDRVWNTEAFF. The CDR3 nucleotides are TGTGCCAGCAGCTACCGGGACAGGGTTTGGAACACTGAAGCTTTCTTT.